This TCR beta chain was recovered during a study of tumor-infiltrating lymphocytes in primary liver carcinoma. General study points: Tumor-blood pairs (like tumor-adjacent pairs) overlapped less than tumor region pairs did.

The CDR3 contains 16 residues. Trimming left V 1 base short and J 0 bases short, with 7 bases between. Germline-derived CDR1 and CDR2 are SGHAT and FQNNGV. Investigators took RNA and DNA out together from 20-30 mg of unsorted bulk tissue. A primer in the constant region served to generate TCR beta cDNA from 450 to 600 ng of total RNA. Each TCR beta library was derived from three nested multiplex PCR rounds that employed slightly modified ARM-PCR. Running 10 cycles apiece, the first two PCR rounds relied on TRBV1-TRBV30 forward primers together with a C-beta reverse primer. MiXCR was run by TCRdb on the multiplex PCR reads, yielding one entry per CDR3 protein. Found here are 70,000 to 95,000 distinct CDR3 sequences, roughly two thirds of them singletons; the top ten hold about 30%. This clonotype was found many times. Its specificity is unknown.

The chain joins TRBV11-2 to TRBJ2-6, with a possible D match to TRBD1 (5 bases). The sample was liver tumor tissue from sampling region 4. The sample's subset: tumor region T4, right-lateral pole. This TCR was sampled from a man aged 35-49 years with primary liver carcinoma and hepatitis B virus infection. As DNA, the CDR3 is TGTGCCAGCAGCTTAGGACAGTTCTCTGGGGCCAACGTCCTGACTTTC. Protein sequence: CASSLGQFSGANVLTF.